This T cell receptor (beta chain) was retrieved from a study of Ad26.COV2.S vaccination and SARS-CoV-2 variants. Libraries were prepared by immunoSEQ multiplex PCR; TCRdb keeps only in-frame clonotypes and omits some of them. The table includes 380,000 or so clones, 86% detected once. Treatment here: 15 to 20 received Ad26.COV2.S at low or high dose, single or two shots; roughly five received placebo; per-sample allocation not given. Samples came from day 63 after the first vaccine or placebo injection. Within Boston, the person who donated was an adult of 18-55 years. Germline CDR1 reads MGHRA; CDR2 reads YSYEKL. V was trimmed by 0 bases and J by 0 bases, leaving 6 bases between them. The CDR3 contains 14 residues.

The sequences come from peripheral blood, collected in a trial of Ad26.COV2.S vaccine versus placebo. This chain uses TRBV4-1 with TRBJ2-7, with D possibly TRBD1 on 5 matching bases. This clonotype was obtained from a person aged 18-60 years who received the Ad26.COV2.S COVID-19 vaccine or a placebo. For the CDR3, the DNA is TGCGCCAGCAGCCAAGACGACAGCTCCTACGAGCAGTACTTC. It is translated as CASSQDDSSYEQYF.